In this sample, the clone carrying this TCR beta chain turned up many times. The data originate from a study of T cells after yellow fever vaccination. Each CDR3 protein is one row after TCRdb ran MiXCR on the 5' RACE reads. The sample has about 300,000 distinct CDR3 sequences; approximately 8% are singletons. This TCR was sampled from a man younger than 35 who received the YFV17D yellow fever vaccine. The sequenced sample was CD4+ T cells sorted from PBMCs, obtained 5 days after the yellow fever booster vaccination.

CDR3 sequence: CASREGNTGELFF. CDR3 nucleotides: TGCGCCAGCAGGGAGGGGAACACCGGGGAGCTGTTTTTT. The V and J genes are TRBV5-1 and TRBJ2-2; D possibly corresponds to TRBD2 (6 bases). Germline loops: CDR1 SGHRS, CDR2 YFSETQ. CDR3 length: 13 residues. V shed 5 bases and J shed 1 base, with 6 bases lying between them.